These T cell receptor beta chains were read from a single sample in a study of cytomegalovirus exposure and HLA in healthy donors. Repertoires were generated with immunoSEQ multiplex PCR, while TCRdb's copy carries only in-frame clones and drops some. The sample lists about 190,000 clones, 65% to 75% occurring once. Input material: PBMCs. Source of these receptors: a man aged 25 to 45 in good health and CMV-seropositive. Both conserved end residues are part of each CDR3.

CDR3: CASSEGLAGTQETQYF
length: 16
V: TRBV9

CDR3: CASNKQGGGYGYTF
length: 14
V: TRBV6-5

CDR3: CASSRGQGTDTQYF
length: 14
V: TRBV7-6

CDR3: CASSLPEGGYGYTF
length: 14
V: TRBV5-4

CDR3: CASSLVGTSGSDTQYF
length: 16
V: TRBV5-1

CDR3: CASSLAGSAYNEQFF
length: 15
V: TRBV7-2

CDR3: CASSQIGGWASGRAGADTQYF
length: 21
V: TRBV28

CDR3: CASSQDTGSNQPQHF
length: 15
V: TRBV4-3

CDR3: CASSWGQVSNQPQHF
length: 15
V: TRBV5-5

CDR3: CASSLLRGGSRGNEQFF
length: 17
V: TRBV18

CDR3: CASSWGGLDTQYF
length: 13
V: TRBV7-2

CDR3: CASSVDRGNEKLFF
length: 14
V: TRBV7-2

CDR3: CASSPEGGSNYGYTF
length: 15
V: TRBV18

CDR3: CASSPQDRNNEQFF
length: 14
V: TRBV5-1

CDR3: CASSLRTGQETQYF
length: 14
V: TRBV18

CDR3: CATSRTSSVQETQYF
length: 15
V: TRBV15

CDR3: CASSPRLAGPSYEQYF
length: 16
V: TRBV10-1

CDR3: CASSKTPTSGGRNTGELFF
length: 19
V: TRBV7-6

CDR3: CASSLDWSGSILRQYF
length: 16
V: TRBV9

CDR3: CASSSPADTLSTGELFF
length: 17
V: TRBV5-1

CDR3: CSARDRAGSFF
length: 11
V: TRBV20-1

CDR3: CAWSVVVETQYF
length: 12
V: TRBV30

CDR3: CASGNRGAYGYTF
length: 13
V: TRBV28

CDR3: CASSIVEGGKYPFF
length: 14
V: TRBV19

CDR3: CASRPGRLAGKETQYF
length: 16
V: TRBV7-7

CDR3: CASSLGQSGANVLTF
length: 15
V: TRBV5-1

CDR3: CASSSTRQGGYNEQFF
length: 16
V: TRBV7-9

CDR3: CASRAGTYTPGEQYF
length: 15
V: TRBV6-1

CDR3: CASSYGQAMNTEAFF
length: 15
V: TRBV28

CDR3: CASRLGGAYEQYF
length: 13
V: TRBV6-5

CDR3: CASSLDQGTQYF
length: 12
V: TRBV5-4

CDR3: CASSLADRGPYNEQFF
length: 16
V: TRBV5-1

CDR3: CASSGGTGRVNEQFF
length: 15
V: TRBV9

CDR3: CASSIEGRTPSYEQYF
length: 16
V: TRBV19

CDR3: CASSQGTGSMNTEAFF
length: 16
V: TRBV4-1

CDR3: CASRRQGAQETQYF
length: 14
V: TRBV7-9

CDR3: CSVVGREGQDTQYF
length: 14
V: TRBV29-1

CDR3: CASRELLGGNTEAFF
length: 15
V: TRBV5-1

CDR3: CASSRTGDDQPQHF
length: 14
V: TRBV5-1

CDR3: CASSSRGQGEQFF
length: 13
V: TRBV7-2

CDR3: CAISNLGGSAQETQYF
length: 16
V: TRBV10-3

CDR3: CASSFSGTAPYEQYF
length: 15
V: TRBV27

CDR3: CASSIGGNNEQFF
length: 13
V: TRBV27

CDR3: CASSRSGARSYEQYF
length: 15
V: TRBV2

CDR3: CASGGQGATPEAFF
length: 14
V: TRBV11-2